This T cell receptor (beta chain) is drawn from a study of T cells in localized non-small cell lung cancer (dated by TCRdb to 2020 to 2021). Turning to the overall study: The study examined T cell repertoires in hundreds of patients with early-stage NSCLC and compared tumors with uninvolved tumor-adjacent lungs. The mean age of the NSCLC patients was just over 65 years, with roughly 120 men and around 110 women. The cohort was made up of under 250 treatment-naive NSCLC patients whose localized lung tumors had been resected. The study at large found these results: A median of 57 of the top 100 tumor clones were detected in paired uninvolved adjacent lung, and under 30 of these tumor clones were also found among the top 100 clones of the paired uninvolved adjacent lung. Higher blood T cell density associated with longer overall survival, while higher adjacent-lung clonality associated with shorter survival. Multi-region tumor sequencing was not performed, so intratumor heterogeneity could not be excluded. Because of the exploratory design, TCR variables were selected using unadjusted p-values without false-discovery rate correction. Uninvolved tumor-adjacent lung showed the highest T cell clonality, higher than tumor, which suggests more focused antigenic responses in the uninvolved tumor-adjacent lung.

Including cysteine and phenylalanine, the CDR3 has 15 amino acids. The entry retains the CDR3 DNA only, 45 bases that are in frame from base 1. The germline V gene yields MNHNS for CDR1 and SASEGT for CDR2. TCR beta CDR3 regions were sequenced from DNA using the immunoSEQ Assay. The paper's data handling went like this. To compute T cell density, TCR beta template counts were normalized to usable DNA, which was estimated by amplifying housekeeping genes. Richness was estimated with the preseqR package, extrapolating to 400,000 templates for PBMC samples and 120,000 templates for tissue samples. Clonality was defined as one minus Pielou's evenness. Differential abundance testing on productive amino-acid clonotypes, with a minimum total count of 5 and an alpha of 0.1, was used to identify tissue-enriched TCRs. The Jaccard Index and the Morisita Overlap Index were used to measure repertoire overlap between compartments. GLIPH grouped TCR beta CDR3s together with public tetramer-defined viral CDR3s, and a viral motif had to include at least three viral sequences and show V-gene enrichment. Imported from immuneACCESS, the table was reduced by TCRdb to in-frame sequences with V and J called. These copies leave out some clones; in studies compared against another copy, an unresolved V gene accounts for under half, and the cause of the remainder is not known. Clonal size and the V and J genes are those of that table, whereas D and trimming came from the DNA. The sample contains about 23,000 clones, about 88% of them found a single time. 10% to 15% of the sample belongs to the ten largest clones.

At diagnosis, tumor, uninvolved tumor-adjacent lung and peripheral blood were collected and then preserved as a mix of FFPE and fresh-frozen material. Blood samples were analyzed as peripheral blood mononuclear cells for TCR repertoire profiling. A word on this clone: Its antigen is currently not known. Mismatch with germline at one junction end may stem from a read error.

The source was peripheral blood, collected before any cancer treatment. The TCR originated in a male donor older than 55 with stage I lung adenocarcinoma. The chain is made from TRBV6-1 and TRBJ2-7, and 11 bases in between align with TRBD2. At the DNA level, the sequence is TGTGCAAGCATATCGGGACTAGCGGAGTCCTACGAGCAGTACTTC. It specifies CASISGLAESYEQYF.